Described below is a single T cell receptor (beta chain) sequence and its context. The data derive from a study of Ad26.COV2.S vaccination and SARS-CoV-2 variants. Treatment of the sample: some 20 received Ad26.COV2.S at low or high dose, single or two shots; several received placebo; per-sample allocation not given. The investigators took samples on day 63 after the first vaccine or placebo injection. Germline CDR1 and CDR2: SGHDT and YYEEEE. Between the trimmed V and J ends, which lost 5 bases and 5 bases, there was a span of 16 bases. The CDR3 runs to 14 residues. Sequencing was performed with immunoSEQ multiplex PCR; in TCRdb, only in-frame clones are kept and a portion is missing. The repertoire holds hundreds of thousands of clones, with 85% as singletons.

This specimen was peripheral blood, taken in a trial of Ad26.COV2.S vaccine versus placebo. This TCR derives from a person between 18 and 65 years old who received the Ad26.COV2.S COVID-19 vaccine or a placebo. The chain recombines TRBV5-6 with TRBJ2-5; D possibly uses TRBD1 or TRBD2 (6 bases each). CDR3 in amino acids: CASSLGTGRETQYF. DNA of the CDR3: TGTGCCAGCAGTCTCGGAACAGGGAGGGAGACCCAGTACTTC.